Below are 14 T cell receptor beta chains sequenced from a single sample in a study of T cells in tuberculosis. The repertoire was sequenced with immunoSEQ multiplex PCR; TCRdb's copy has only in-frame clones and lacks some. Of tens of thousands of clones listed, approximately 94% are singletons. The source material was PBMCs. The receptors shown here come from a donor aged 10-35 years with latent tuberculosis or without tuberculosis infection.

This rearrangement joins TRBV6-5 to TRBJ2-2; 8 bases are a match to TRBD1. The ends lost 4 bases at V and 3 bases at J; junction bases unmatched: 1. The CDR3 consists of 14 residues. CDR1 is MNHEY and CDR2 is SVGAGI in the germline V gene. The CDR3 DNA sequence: TGTGCCAGCAGTTCGGACAGGGACACCGGGGAGCTGTTTTTT. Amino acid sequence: CASSSDRDTGELFF.

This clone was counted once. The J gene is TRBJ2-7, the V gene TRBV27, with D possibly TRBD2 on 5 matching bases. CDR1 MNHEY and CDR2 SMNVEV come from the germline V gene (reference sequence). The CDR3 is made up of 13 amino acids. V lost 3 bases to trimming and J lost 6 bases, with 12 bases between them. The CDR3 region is CASSFGIWGEQYF. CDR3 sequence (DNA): TGTGCCAGCAGTTTCGGGATCTGGGGCGAGCAGTACTTC.

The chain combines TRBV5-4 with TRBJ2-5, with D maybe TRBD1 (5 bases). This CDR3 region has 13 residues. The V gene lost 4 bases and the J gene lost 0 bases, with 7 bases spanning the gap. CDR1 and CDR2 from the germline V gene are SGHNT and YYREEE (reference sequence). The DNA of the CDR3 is TGTGCCAGCAGCAAGGACAACCAAGAGACCCAGTACTTC. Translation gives CASSKDNQETQYF.

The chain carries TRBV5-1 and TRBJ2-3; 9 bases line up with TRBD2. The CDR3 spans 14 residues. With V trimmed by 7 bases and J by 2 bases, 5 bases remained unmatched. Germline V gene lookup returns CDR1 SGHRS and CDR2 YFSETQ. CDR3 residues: CASWTSETTDTQYF. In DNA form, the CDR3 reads TGCGCCAGCTGGACTAGCGAAACCACAGATACGCAGTATTTT.

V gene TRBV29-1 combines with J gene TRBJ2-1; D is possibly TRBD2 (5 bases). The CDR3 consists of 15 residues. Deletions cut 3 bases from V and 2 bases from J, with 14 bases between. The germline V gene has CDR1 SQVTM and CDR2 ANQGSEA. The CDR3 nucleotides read TGCAGCGTTGATGGGTGGGAGTGGACCTACAATGAGCAGTTCTTC. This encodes CSVDGWEWTYNEQFF.

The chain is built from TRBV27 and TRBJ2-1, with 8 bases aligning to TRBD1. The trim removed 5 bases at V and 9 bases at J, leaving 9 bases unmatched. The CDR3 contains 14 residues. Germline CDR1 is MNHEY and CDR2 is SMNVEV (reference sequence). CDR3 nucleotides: TGTGCCAGCAGTCTCGGACAGGGACTTCGTGAGCAGTTCTTC. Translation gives CASSLGQGLREQFF.

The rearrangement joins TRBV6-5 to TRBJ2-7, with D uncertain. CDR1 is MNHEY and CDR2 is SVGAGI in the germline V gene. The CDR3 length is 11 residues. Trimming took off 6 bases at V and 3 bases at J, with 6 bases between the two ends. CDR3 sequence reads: CASRTGYEQYF. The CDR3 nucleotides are TGTGCCAGCAGGACGGGCTACGAGCAGTACTTC.

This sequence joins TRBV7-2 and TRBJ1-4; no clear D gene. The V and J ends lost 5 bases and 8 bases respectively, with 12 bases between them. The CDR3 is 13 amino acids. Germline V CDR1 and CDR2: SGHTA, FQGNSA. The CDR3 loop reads CASSLQVGEKLFF. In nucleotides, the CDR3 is TGTGCCAGCAGCCTCCAGGTGGGCGAAAAACTGTTTTTT.

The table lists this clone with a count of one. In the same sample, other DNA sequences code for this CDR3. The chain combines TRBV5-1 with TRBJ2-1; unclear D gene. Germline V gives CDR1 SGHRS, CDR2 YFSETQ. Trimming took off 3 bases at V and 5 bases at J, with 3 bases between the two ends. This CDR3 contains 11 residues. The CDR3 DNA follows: TGCGCCAGCAGCTCAAACAATGAGCAGTTCTTC. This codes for CASSSNNEQFF. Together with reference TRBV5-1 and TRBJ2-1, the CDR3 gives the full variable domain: KAGVTQTPRYLIKTRGQQVTLSCSPISGHRSVSWYQQTPGQGLQFLFEYFSETQRNKGNFPGRFSGRQFSNSRSEMNVSTLELGDSALYLCASSSNNEQFFGPGTRLTVL.

CDR3 region: CASGKDTRTSGSRSGELFF. For the CDR3, the DNA is TGTGCCAGCGGTAAGGACACCCGGACTAGCGGGAGCCGGTCCGGGGAGCTGTTTTTT. This chain connects TRBV27 to TRBJ2-2, with 13 bases matching TRBD2. Per germline, CDR1 MNHEY and CDR2 SMNVEV (reference sequence). CDR3 length: 19 amino acids. V gave up 8 bases and J gave up 6 bases; unmatched junction bases: 18.

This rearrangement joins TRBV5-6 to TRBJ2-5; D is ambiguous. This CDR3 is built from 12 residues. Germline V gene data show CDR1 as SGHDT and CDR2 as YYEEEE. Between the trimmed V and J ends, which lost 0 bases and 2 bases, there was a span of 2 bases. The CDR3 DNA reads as TGTGCCAGCAGCTTGGCGCAAGAGACCCAGTACTTC. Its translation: CASSLAQETQYF.

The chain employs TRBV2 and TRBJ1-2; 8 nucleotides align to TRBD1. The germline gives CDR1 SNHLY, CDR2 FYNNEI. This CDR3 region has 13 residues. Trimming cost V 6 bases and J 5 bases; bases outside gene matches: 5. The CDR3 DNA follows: TGTGCCAGCAGGCCCACAGGGGGGTATGGCTACACCTTC. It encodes CASRPTGGYGYTF.

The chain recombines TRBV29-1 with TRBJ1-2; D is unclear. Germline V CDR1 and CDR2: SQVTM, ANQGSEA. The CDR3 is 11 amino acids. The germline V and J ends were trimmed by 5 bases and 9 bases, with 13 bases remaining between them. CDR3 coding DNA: TGCAGCGTTTCGGTCCAGGCCCGCTACACCTTC. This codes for CSVSVQARYTF.

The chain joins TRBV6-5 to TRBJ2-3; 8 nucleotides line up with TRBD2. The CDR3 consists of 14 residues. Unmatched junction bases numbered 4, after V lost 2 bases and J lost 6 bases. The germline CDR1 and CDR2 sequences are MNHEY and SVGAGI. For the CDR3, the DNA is TGTGCCAGCAGTTACACGGGAGGGCCCGATACGCAGTATTTT. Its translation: CASSYTGGPDTQYF.